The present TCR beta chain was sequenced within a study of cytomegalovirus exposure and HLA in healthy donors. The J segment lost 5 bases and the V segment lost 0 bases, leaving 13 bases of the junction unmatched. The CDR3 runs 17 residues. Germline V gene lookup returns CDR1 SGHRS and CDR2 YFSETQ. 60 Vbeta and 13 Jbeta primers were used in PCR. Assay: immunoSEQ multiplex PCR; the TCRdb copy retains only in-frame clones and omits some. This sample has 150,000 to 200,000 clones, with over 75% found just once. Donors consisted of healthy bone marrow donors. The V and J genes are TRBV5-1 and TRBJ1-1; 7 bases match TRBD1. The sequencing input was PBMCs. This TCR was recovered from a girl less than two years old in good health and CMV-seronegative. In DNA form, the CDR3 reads TGCGCCAGCAGCTTGGAAACAGGGGCTAATGAAGGGACTGAAGCTTTCTTT. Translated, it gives CASSLETGANEGTEAFF.